This T cell receptor beta chain is from a study of regulatory T cells in long-lasting Graves disease. This clonotype was observed a few times. CDR1 and CDR2 (germline): LNHDA, SQIVND (reference sequence). This CDR3 region has 15 residues. V was clipped by 7 bases and J by 7 bases, with 19 bases between them. Both iRepertoire HTBI primers and Arm-PCR of CDR3 regions were used to build the TCR beta libraries. In TCRdb, the multiplex PCR reads were re-called with MiXCR into one record per CDR3 protein. The table lists some 490,000 distinct CDR3 sequences, about 12% of them singletons. The time point is: newly diagnosed GD, antithyroid drugs for less than 3 months. The TCR library was made from RNA extracted from PBMCs. This sample was shared with a second study, whose subject was T cells in Graves' hyperthyroidism and ophthalmopathy. As reported in that work: The hyperthyroidism was newly diagnosed and had lasted under 2 months; the patients were aged 18 to 65. A set of HTBI primers served as the primers for a first-round RT-PCR of the TCR CDR3.

Source: peripheral blood mononuclear cells (PBMCs), taken at new diagnosis, from a patient treated with antithyroid drugs. The clonotype comes from a woman aged 25 to 45 with Graves disease. The chain carries TRBV19 and TRBJ1-4; TRBD1 might be the D (5 bases). The CDR3 reads CASTPRDGGAEKLFF. The CDR3 region has the DNA TGTGCCAGTACCCCACGGGACGGAGGGGCTGAAAAACTGTTTTTT.